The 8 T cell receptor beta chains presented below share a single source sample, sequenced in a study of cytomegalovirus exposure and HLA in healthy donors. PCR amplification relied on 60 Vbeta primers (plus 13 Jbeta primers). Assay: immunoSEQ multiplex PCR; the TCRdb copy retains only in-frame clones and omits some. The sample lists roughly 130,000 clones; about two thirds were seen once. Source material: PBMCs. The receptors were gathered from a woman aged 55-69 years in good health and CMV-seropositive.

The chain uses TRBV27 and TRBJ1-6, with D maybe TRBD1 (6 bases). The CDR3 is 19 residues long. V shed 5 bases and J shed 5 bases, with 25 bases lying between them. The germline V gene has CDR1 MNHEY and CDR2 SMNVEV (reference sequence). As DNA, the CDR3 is TGTGCCAGCAGTACCTCCGGGACACATGGAAGCGCCCATAATTCACCCCTCCACTTT. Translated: CASSTSGTHGSAHNSPLHF.

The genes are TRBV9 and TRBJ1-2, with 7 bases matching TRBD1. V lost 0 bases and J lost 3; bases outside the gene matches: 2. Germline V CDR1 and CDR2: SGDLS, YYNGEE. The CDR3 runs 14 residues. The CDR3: CASSVDRGYYGYTF. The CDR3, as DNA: TGTGCCAGCAGCGTAGACAGGGGATACTATGGCTACACCTTC. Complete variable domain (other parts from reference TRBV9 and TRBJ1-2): DSGVTQTPKHLITATGQRVTLRCSPRSGDLSVYWYQQSLDQGLQFLIQYYNGEERAKGNILERFSAQQFPDLHSELNLSSLELGDSALYFCASSVDRGYYGYTFGSGTRLTVV.

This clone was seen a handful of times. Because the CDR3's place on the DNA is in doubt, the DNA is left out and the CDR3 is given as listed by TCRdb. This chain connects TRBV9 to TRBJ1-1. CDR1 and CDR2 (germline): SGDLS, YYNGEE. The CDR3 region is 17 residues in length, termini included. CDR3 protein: CASSVEGLRAGRAEAFF.

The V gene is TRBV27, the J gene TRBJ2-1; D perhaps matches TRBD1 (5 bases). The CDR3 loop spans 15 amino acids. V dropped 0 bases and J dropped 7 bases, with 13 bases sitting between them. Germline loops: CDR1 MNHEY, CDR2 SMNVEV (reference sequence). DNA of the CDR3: TGTGCCAGCAGTTTATCGTACAGGTACGAAAATGAGCAGTTCTTC. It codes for CASSLSYRYENEQFF.

The DNA for the CDR3 is TGTGCCAGCAGTTTACGGGGGGCAAGGTATCAGCCCCAGCATTTT. Encoded protein: CASSLRGARYQPQHF. V usage is TRBV28 and J usage is TRBJ1-5, with D perhaps matching TRBD1 (6 bases). V lost 2 bases, J lost 5 bases, and 13 bases lay in between. The CDR3 runs to 15 residues. Looked up from germline, CDR1 is MDHEN and CDR2 is SYDVKM.

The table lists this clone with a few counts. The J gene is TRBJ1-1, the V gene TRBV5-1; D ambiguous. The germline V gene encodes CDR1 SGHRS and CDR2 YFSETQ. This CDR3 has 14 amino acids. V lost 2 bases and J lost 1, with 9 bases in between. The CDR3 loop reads CASSLTQSNTEAFF. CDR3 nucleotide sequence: TGCGCCAGCAGCTTAACCCAGTCGAACACTGAAGCTTTCTTT.

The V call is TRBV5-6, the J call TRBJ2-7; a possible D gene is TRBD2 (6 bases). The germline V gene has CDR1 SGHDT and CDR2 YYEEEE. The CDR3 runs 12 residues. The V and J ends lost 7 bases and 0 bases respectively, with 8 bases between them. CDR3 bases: TGTGCCAGCCAGACTAGCTCCTACGAGCAGTACTTC. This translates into CASQTSSYEQYF.

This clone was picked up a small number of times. The CDR3 loop is CASSLKSTGTEAFF. The CDR3, as DNA: TGTGCCAGCAGCTTAAAATCAACCGGCACTGAAGCTTTCTTT. The chain links TRBV13 to TRBJ1-1; D call uncertain. This CDR3 has 14 amino acids. Trimming removed 2 bases from V and 4 bases from J, with 11 bases in between. Germline CDR1 is PRHDT and CDR2 is FYEKMQ (reference sequence).